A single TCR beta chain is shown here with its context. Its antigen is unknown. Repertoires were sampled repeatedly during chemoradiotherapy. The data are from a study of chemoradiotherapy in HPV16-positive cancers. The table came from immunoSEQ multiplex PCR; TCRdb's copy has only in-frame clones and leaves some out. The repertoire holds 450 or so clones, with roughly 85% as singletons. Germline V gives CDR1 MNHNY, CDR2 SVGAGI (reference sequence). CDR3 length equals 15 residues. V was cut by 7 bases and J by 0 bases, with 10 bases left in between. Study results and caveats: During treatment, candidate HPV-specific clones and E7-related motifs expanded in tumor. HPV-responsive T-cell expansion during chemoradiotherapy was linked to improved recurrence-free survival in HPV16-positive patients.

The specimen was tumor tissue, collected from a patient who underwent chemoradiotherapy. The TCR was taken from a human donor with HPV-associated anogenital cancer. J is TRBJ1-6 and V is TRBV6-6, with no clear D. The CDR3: CASIAGSSYNSPLHF. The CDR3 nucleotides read TGTGCCAGCATTGCCGGAAGCTCCTATAATTCACCCCTCCACTTT.